A selection of T cell receptor beta chains follows, all from one sample in a study of CD8 T cells in acute hepatitis C reinfection. The repertoire was sequenced with immunoSEQ multiplex PCR; TCRdb's copy has only in-frame clones and lacks some. The sample holds approximately 41,000 clones, just under 90% seen once. The sequenced material came from naive CD8+ T cells from PBMCs. The receptors were sampled from a man under 40 with chronic hepatitis C. The CDR3 runs from the conserved cysteine through the conserved F or W. The size of a clone is reported for some rows only, either as once, few or many, or as a class for expanded clones.

>TRBV13|TRBJ1-1|NA
CASTGAGTEAFF
>TRBV12-1|TRBJ1-2|NA
CASSMSYNREVYGYTF
>TRBV5-5|TRBJ1-1|NA
CASSYSRSTEAFF
>TRBV6-5|TRBJ2-3|NA
CASSYSSTDTQYF
>TRBV11-2|TRBJ2-7|NA
CASSLVPRSSYEQYF
>TRBV7-3|TRBJ2-2|once
CASSTPLAGGTGELFF
>TRBV11-3|TRBJ2-1|NA
CASSLEGGLAGGPGRVEQFF
>TRBV4-1|TRBJ2-5|once
CASSQGLAQETQYF
>TRBV7-9|TRBJ2-7|NA
CASSPTASFEQYF
>TRBV25-1|TRBJ2-5|few
CASSEPAKETQYF
>TRBV27|TRBJ1-2|NA
CASSSEQRGGQYGYTF
>TRBV5-1|TRBJ2-3|NA
CASSFLAGDTDTQYF
>TRBV5-1|TRBJ1-1|NA
CASSLSPGGTEAFF
>TRBV5-4|TRBJ2-7|NA
CASSPAGQGFYEQYF
>TRBV5-4|TRBJ2-7|NA
CASSLGNSYEQYF
>TRBV27|TRBJ2-3|NA
CASSLKVLGDTQYF
>TRBV7-9|TRBJ2-1|NA
CASSEGYEQFF
>TRBV19|TRBJ2-7|NA
CASSIGTGYHYEQYF
>TRBV7-9|TRBJ1-2|NA
CASSLNYGYTF
>TRBV4-1|TRBJ1-4|once
CASSQEDRGEKLFF
>TRBV29-1|TRBJ1-2|NA
CSARQGGNYGYTF
>TRBV7-9|TRBJ1-1|NA
CASSSGFTEAFF
>TRBV19|TRBJ1-1|once
CASSNRGNTEAFF
>TRBV6-5|TRBJ2-2|few
CASNPSGTGELFF
>TRBV19|TRBJ1-5|few
CASTWANQPQHF
>TRBV29-1|TRBJ2-7|NA
CSAWDRQYEQYF
>TRBV19|TRBJ2-3|NA
CASWGQGSTDTQYF
>TRBV5-8|TRBJ2-7|NA
CASSFDSGSLGDEQYF
>TRBV20-1|TRBJ2-1|NA
CSAREGEQFF
>TRBV13|TRBJ1-6|NA
CASSSGTVNSPLHF
>TRBV12-5|TRBJ1-5|NA
CASGYPWPQHF
>TRBV6-5|TRBJ2-1|NA
CASSYQGSDEQFF
>TRBV4-3|TRBJ2-3|NA
CASSQEPFLSTDTQYF
>TRBV25-1|TRBJ1-1|NA
CASRLTGANTEAFF
>TRBV27|TRBJ2-7|NA
CASSLAPPGQFYEQYF
>TRBV5-6|TRBJ1-3|NA
CASSLGSGLARF
>TRBV5-5|TRBJ1-4|NA
CASSAGGDREKLFF
>TRBV7-9|TRBJ2-1|NA
CASSLALAEYNEQFF
>TRBV19|TRBJ2-1|NA
CASRRDTLASYNEQFF
>TRBV14|TRBJ1-2|NA
CASSQVGTKPTNYGYTF
>TRBV2|TRBJ2-2|NA
CASSNPTGELFF
>TRBV16|TRBJ2-7|NA
CASSHSRDPPSYEQYF
>TRBV19|TRBJ2-7|NA
CASSPPGYEQYF
>TRBV11-3|TRBJ2-7|NA
CASSLAGYEQYF
>TRBV19|TRBJ2-7|once
CASSPTSGGYEQYF